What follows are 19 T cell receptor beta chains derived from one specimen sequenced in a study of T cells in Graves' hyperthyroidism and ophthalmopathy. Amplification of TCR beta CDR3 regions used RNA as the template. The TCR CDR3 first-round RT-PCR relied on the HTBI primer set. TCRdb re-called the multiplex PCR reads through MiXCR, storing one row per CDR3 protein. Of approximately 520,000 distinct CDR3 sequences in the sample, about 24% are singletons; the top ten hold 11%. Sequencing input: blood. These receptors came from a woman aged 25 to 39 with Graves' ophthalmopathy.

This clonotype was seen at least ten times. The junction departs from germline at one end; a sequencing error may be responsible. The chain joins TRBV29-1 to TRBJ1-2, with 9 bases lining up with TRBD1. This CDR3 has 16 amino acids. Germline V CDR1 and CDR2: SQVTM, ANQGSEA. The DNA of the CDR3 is TGCAGCGTTCCCCCCCCCGGGGACAGGGTTCACTACGGCTACACCTTC. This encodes CSVPPPGDRVHYGYTF.

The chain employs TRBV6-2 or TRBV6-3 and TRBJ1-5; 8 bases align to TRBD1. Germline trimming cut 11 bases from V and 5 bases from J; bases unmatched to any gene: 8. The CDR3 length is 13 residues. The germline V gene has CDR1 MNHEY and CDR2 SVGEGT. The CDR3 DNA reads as TGTGCCGTCACGGACAGGGTCGATCAGCCCCAGCATTTT. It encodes CAVTDRVDQPQHF.

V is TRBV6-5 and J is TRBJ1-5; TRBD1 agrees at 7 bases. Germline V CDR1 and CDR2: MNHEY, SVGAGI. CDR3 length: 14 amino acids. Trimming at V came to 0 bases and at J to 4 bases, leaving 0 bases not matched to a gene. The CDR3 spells CASSYSDRNQPQHF. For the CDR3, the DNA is TGTGCCAGCAGTTACTCGGACAGGAATCAGCCCCAGCATTTT.

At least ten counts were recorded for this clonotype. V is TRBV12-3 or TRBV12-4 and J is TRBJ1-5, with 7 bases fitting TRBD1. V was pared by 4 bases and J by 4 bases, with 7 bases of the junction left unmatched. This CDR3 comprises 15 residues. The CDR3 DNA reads TGTGCCAGCAGTTCCGGGGACAGACAAAATCAGCCCCAGCATTTT. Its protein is CASSSGDRQNQPQHF.

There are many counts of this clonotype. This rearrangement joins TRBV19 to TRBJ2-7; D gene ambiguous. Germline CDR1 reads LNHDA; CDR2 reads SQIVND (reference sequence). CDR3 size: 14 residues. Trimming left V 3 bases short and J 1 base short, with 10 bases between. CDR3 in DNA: TGTGCCAGTAGTATCAGGCCGGGTTCCTACGAGCAGTACTTC. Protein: CASSIRPGSYEQYF.

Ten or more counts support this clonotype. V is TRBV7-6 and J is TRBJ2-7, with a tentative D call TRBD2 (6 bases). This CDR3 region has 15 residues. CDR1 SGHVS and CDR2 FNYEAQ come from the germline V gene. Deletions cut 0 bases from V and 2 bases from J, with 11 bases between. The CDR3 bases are TGTGCCAGCAGCTTAGCTGGCGGGGATACCTACGAGCAGTACTTC. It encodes CASSLAGGDTYEQYF.

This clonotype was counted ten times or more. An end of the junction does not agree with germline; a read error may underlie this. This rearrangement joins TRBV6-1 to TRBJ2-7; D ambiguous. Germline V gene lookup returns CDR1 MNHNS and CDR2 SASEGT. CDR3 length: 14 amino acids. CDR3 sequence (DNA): TGTGCCAGCAGTGAAGTCAATTCGCAGAGAACGAAGGTATTC. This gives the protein CASSEVNSQRTKVF.

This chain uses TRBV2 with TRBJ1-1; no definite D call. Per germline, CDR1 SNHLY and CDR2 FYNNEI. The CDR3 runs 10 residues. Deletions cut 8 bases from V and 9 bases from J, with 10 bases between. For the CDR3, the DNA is TGTGCCAGCGATGGAGGGAAAGCTTTCTTT. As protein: CASDGGKAFF. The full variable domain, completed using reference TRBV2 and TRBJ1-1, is EPEVTQTPSHQVTQMGQEVILRCVPISNHLYFYWYRQILGQKVEFLVSFYNNEISEKSEIFDDQFSVERPDGSNFTLKIRSTKLEDSAMYFCASDGGKAFFGQGTRLTVV.

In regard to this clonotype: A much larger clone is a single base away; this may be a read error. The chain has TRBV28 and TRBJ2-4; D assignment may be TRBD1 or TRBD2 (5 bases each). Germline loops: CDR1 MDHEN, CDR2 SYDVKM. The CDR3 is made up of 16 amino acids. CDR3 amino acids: CASRDMTGTSSGIKYF. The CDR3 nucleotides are TGTGCCAGCAGGGATATGACCGGGACCTCGAGCGGCATTAAGTACTTC.

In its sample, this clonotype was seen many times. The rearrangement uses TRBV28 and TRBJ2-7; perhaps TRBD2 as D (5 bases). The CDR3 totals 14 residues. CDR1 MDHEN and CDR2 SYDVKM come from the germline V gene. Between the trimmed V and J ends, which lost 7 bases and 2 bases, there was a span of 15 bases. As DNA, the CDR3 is TGTGCCAGCAACCCGGACTCCGAGACCTACGAGCAGTACTTC. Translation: CASNPDSETYEQYF.

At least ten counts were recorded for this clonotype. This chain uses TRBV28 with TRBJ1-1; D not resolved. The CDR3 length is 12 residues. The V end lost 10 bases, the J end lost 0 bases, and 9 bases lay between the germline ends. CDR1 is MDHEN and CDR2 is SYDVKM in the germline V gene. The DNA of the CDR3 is TGTGCCAACCCGAATGTGAACACTGAAGCTTTCTTT. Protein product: CANPNVNTEAFF.

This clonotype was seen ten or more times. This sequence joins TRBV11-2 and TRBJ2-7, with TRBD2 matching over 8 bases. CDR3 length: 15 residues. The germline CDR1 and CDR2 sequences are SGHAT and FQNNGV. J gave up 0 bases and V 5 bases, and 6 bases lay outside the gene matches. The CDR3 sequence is CASSPEAGVSYEQYF. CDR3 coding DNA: TGTGCCAGCAGCCCGGAAGCGGGGGTCTCCTACGAGCAGTACTTC.

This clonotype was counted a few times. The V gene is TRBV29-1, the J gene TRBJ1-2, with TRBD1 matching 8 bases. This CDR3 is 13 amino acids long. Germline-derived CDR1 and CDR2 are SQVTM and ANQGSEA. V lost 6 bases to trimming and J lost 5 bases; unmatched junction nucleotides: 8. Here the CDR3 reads CSVADRGAYGYTF. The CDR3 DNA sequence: TGCAGCGTCGCTGACAGGGGTGCATATGGCTACACCTTC.

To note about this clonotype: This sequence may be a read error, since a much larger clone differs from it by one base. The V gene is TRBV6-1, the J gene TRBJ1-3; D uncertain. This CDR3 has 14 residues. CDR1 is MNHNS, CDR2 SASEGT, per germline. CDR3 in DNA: TGCGCCCGCAGTGAAAACGTGGTCGGAAACACCATATATTTT. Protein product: CARSENVVGNTIYF.

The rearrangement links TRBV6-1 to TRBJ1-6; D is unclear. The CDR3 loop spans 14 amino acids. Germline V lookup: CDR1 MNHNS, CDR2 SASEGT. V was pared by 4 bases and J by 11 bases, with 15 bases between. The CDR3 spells CASSVDSDVPPLHF. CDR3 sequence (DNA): TGTGCCAGCAGTGTAGATTCGGATGTTCCACCCCTCCACTTT.

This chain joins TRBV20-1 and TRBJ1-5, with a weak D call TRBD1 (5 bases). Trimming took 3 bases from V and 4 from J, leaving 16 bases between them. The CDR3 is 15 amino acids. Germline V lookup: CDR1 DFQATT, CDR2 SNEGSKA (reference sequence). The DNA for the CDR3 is TGCAGTGCTAGGTATTTGGCAGGGTCAAATCAGCCCCAGCATTTT. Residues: CSARYLAGSNQPQHF.

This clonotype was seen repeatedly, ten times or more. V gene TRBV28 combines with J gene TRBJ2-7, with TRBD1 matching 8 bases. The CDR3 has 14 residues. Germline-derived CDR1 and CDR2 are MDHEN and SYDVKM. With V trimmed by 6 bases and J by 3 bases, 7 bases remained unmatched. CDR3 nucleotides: TGTGCCAGCAGCCCCGGGACAGGCCACTACGAGCAGTACTTC. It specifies CASSPGTGHYEQYF.

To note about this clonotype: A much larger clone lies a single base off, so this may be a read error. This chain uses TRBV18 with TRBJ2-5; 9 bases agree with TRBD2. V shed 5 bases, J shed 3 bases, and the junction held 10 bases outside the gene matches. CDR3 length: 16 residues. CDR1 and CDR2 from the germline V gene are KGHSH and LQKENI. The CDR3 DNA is TGTGCCAGCTCAAGCCTAGCGGGGATAAATAAAGAGACCCAGTACTTC. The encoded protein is CASSSLAGINKETQYF.

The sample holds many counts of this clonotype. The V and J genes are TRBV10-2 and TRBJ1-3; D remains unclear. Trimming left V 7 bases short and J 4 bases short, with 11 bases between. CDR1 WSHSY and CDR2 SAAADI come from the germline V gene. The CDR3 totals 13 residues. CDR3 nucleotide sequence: TGCGCCAGCAAGGAAACGGCCGGAAACACCATATATTTT. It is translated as CASKETAGNTIYF.